The rows below give T cell receptor beta chains drawn from one sample of a study of cytomegalovirus exposure and HLA in healthy donors. TCRdb's copy holds only in-frame clones and misses some; the assay was immunoSEQ multiplex PCR. The sample includes about 170,000 clones, over 75% of them seen just once. The sequenced sample consisted of PBMCs. Receptor source: a woman between 45 and 65 years old in good health and CMV-seropositive. Both conserved end residues are part of each CDR3. The D gene is left open where the match is weak. Some rows have no size entry. The others give once, few or many, or a class for an expanded clone.

- TRBJ2-7 - TRBV19 TGTGCCAGTAGTATTGGGGGAGGTTCCTACGAGCAGTACTTC CASSIGGGSYEQYF
once TRBJ1-1 - TRBV28 TGTGCCAGCAGTTCGGCGGGGGGCTTCACTGAAGCTTTCTTT CASSSAGGFTEAFF
few TRBJ1-2 - TRBV7-9 TGTTCCAGCACCCTCGATGGCTACACCTTC CSSTLDGYTF
few TRBJ1-1 TRBD1 TRBV6-6 TGTGCCTCCTGGAAGGGGGCGAATACTGAAGCTTTCTTT CASWKGANTEAFF
- TRBJ2-7 TRBD1 TRBV7-6 TGTGCCAGCAGCTTCGACAGGGGCGAGCAGTACTTC CASSFDRGEQYF
- TRBJ2-2 - TRBV5-1 TGCGCCAGCAGCTTATGGCGGGGCAACACCGGGGAGCTGTTTTTT CASSLWRGNTGELFF
few TRBJ2-5 - TRBV19 TGTGCCAGTAGTATCCTTCCCAGACAGACCCAACAAGAGACCCAGTACTTC CASSILPRQTQQETQYF
- TRBJ1-1 - TRBV7-8 TGTGCCACGTCCCAGTCGAACACTGAAGCTTTCTTT CATSQSNTEAFF
- TRBJ2-7 TRBD1 TRBV29-1 TGCAGCGTCGTAAGGACAGGGAGCTCCTACGAGCAGTACTTC CSVVRTGSSYEQYF
- TRBJ1-1 TRBD1 TRBV18 TGTGCCAGCTCACCAATCTCTGGGACAGGGAACACTGAAGCTTTCTTT CASSPISGTGNTEAFF
- TRBJ2-1 - TRBV28 TGTGCCAGCAGTTTCTGGTTTTCAGGGTTCTCCTACAATGAGCAGTTCTTC CASSFWFSGFSYNEQFF
- TRBJ1-2 - TRBV7-2 TGTGCCAGCAGCTTTGGGGGGGCGGGAACGGGACTCTATGGCTACACCTTC CASSFGGAGTGLYGYTF
- TRBJ2-7 TRBD2 TRBV2 TGTGCCAGCAGGGGACGTAGCGGGCAAGCCTACGAGCAGTACTTC CASRGRSGQAYEQYF
few TRBJ2-3 - TRBV7-9 TGTGCCAGCACCTACACAGATACGCAGTATTTT CASTYTDTQYF
- TRBJ1-3 - TRBV5-4 TGTGCCAGCAGCCTAGGGGTTCTGGGAAACACCATATATTTT CASSLGVLGNTIYF
- TRBJ2-5 - TRBV11-2 TGTGCCAGCAGCTTAGGGGCAGGGATGGTAGAGACCCAGTACTTC CASSLGAGMVETQYF
- TRBJ2-7 TRBD2 TRBV27 TGTGCCAGCAGTTTAATAAGTAGTGGTGGCGGGTCTACTAGCGGGAGATACGAGCAGTACTTC CASSLISSGGGSTSGRYEQYF
- TRBJ1-1 - TRBV11-2 TGTGCCAGCAGCCGGGGGGACTTCCGGAACACTGAAGCTTTCTTT CASSRGDFRNTEAFF
few TRBJ1-2 TRBD1 TRBV14 TGTGCCAGCAGCCCTGACAGGGGGCGAAGAGGCGGCTACACCTTC CASSPDRGRRGGYTF
- TRBJ1-1 - TRBV6-5 TGTGCCAGCAGTTCAGGGGTCTCTGGGGGTGAAGCTTTCTTT CASSSGVSGGEAFF
- TRBJ2-2 - TRBV28 TGTGCCAGCAGCCATGGACTTCTGAACACCGGGGAGCTGTTTTTT CASSHGLLNTGELFF
once TRBJ2-3 - TRBV27 TGTGCCAGCAGTTTAGAGATCAGGGGCACAGATACGCAGTATTTT CASSLEIRGTDTQYF
- TRBJ1-2 TRBD1 TRBV7-3 TGTGCCAGCAGCCTATTGGGTGGACAGGCGTCCCTCTATGGCTACACCTTC CASSLLGGQASLYGYTF
- TRBJ1-4 TRBD1 TRBV2 TGTGCCAGCAGTAAGACAGGGACTAATGAAAAACTGTTTTTT CASSKTGTNEKLFF
- TRBJ2-2 - TRBV5-1 TGCGCCAGCAGCGGGGACACTGGGGGCGGGGAGCTGTTTTTT CASSGDTGGGELFF
once TRBJ1-5 TRBD1 TRBV6-1 TGTGCCAGCAGTATTAGACAGGGGGTGGATCAGCCCCAGCATTTT CASSIRQGVDQPQHF
- TRBJ1-2 TRBD1 TRBV9 TGTGCCAGCAGCAGATTCCTTAAACAGGGGGCCGGGGGCTATGGCTACACCTTC CASSRFLKQGAGGYGYTF
- TRBJ1-2 - TRBV4-1 TGCGCCAGCAGCGATGGGGGGGGCTACACCTTC CASSDGGGYTF
- TRBJ1-1 - TRBV6-1 TGTGCCAGCAGTGAATTGCCCAGGGCCGACACTGAAGCTTTCTTT CASSELPRADTEAFF
few TRBJ1-4 - TRBV2 TGTGCCAGCAGACAGGGAGGGGAAAAACTGTTTTTT CASRQGGEKLFF
- TRBJ2-7 TRBD1 TRBV7-9 TGTTCCAGCAGCTCAGGGGGACGGGTCGTCTACGAGCAGTACTTC CSSSSGGRVVYEQYF
once TRBJ2-1 - TRBV6-6 TGTGCCAGCAGCCCGAGCAGGGGAAGCGATGAGCAGTTCTTC CASSPSRGSDEQFF
- TRBJ2-7 TRBD1 TRBV18 TGTGCCAGCTCACCCCGGGACAGCTCCTACGAGCAGTACTTC CASSPRDSSYEQYF
- TRBJ2-5 TRBD2 TRBV4-3 TGCGCCAGCAGCCTGACCGGACTAGCGGGAGAGACCCAGTACTTC CASSLTGLAGETQYF
- TRBJ1-2 - TRBV29-1 TGCAGCGTTGAAGACAGTTACTATGGCTACACCTTC CSVEDSYYGYTF
- TRBJ1-5 - TRBV19 TGTGCCAGTAGTATAAAGACGTCAGCCAGCGGGGCCCAGCATTTT CASSIKTSASGAQHF
few TRBJ2-1 - TRBV10-3 TGTGCCATCAGCTCTATTCGGGAGCAGTTCTTC CAISSIREQFF
- TRBJ1-2 TRBD1 TRBV7-2 TGTGCCAGCAGCCCCGGATCCGGGACAGGGTGGGATGGCTACACCTTC CASSPGSGTGWDGYTF